What follows are 27 T cell receptor beta chains derived from one specimen sequenced in a study of Graves' ophthalmopathy and Graves' hyperthyroidism. RNA transcripts served as template for amplifying TCR beta CDR3 sequences. An opening RT-PCR round employed HTBI primers and preceded a second-round multiplex PCR. TCRdb processed the multiplex PCR reads anew with MiXCR; each CDR3 protein has one entry. The table shows hundreds of thousands of distinct CDR3 sequences, with about two fifths occurring only once. The specimen was peripheral blood. Receptors originate from an adult man with Graves' ophthalmopathy.

The J gene is TRBJ1-5, the V gene TRBV20-1, with D possibly being TRBD1 (5 bases). The CDR3 loop spans 16 amino acids. The germline V and J ends were trimmed by 5 bases and 2 bases, with 19 bases remaining between them. CDR1 and CDR2 from the germline V gene are DFQATT and SNEGSKA (reference sequence). The CDR3 here is CSAFSTSGGGNQPQHF. The CDR3 DNA reads as TGCAGTGCTTTCTCGACTAGCGGGGGAGGCAATCAGCCCCAGCATTTT.

This clonotype was counted a few times. This chain links TRBV7-6 with TRBJ2-2; 7 bases line up with TRBD1. V was pared by 0 bases and J by 6 bases, with 13 bases of the junction left unmatched. The CDR3 consists of 18 residues. CDR1 SGHVS and CDR2 FNYEAQ come from the germline V gene. The CDR3 DNA reads as TGTGCCAGCAGCTTAGCGGCAAGACAGGGATCTTACGCCGGGGAGCTGTTTTTT. It is translated as CASSLAARQGSYAGELFF.

This clonotype was detected ten times or more. DNA for the CDR3: TGCAGCGTTGAAGTATTGGGGCCCGGTGGCTACACCTTC. Its protein is CSVEVLGPGGYTF. The V and J genes are TRBV29-1 and TRBJ1-2, with D possibly being TRBD1 (5 bases). V dropped 1 base and J dropped 7 bases, with 13 bases sitting between them. The CDR3 length is 13 residues. Germline V lookup: CDR1 SQVTM, CDR2 ANQGSEA.

The genes are TRBV4-1 and TRBJ1-5, with 8 bases identical to TRBD1. The CDR3 has 16 amino acids. Germline V gene lookup returns CDR1 MGHRA and CDR2 YSYEKL. V trimming: 2 bases; J trimming: 1 base; junction bases outside the gene matches: 4. Here the CDR3 reads CASSQQGAGSNQPQHF. The CDR3 DNA reads as TGCGCCAGCAGCCAACAGGGGGCTGGGAGCAATCAGCCCCAGCATTTT.

This clonotype was found a few times. The chain uses TRBV6-5 and TRBJ1-6; no clear D. Germline CDR1 reads MNHEY; CDR2 reads SVGAGI. V was clipped by 1 base and J by 2 bases, with 9 bases between them. The CDR3 totals 16 residues. The CDR3 DNA is TGTGCCAGCAGTTACTATCCCGCTGCCTATAATTCACCCCTCCACTTT. It is translated as CASSYYPAAYNSPLHF.

The table lists this clonotype with a few counts. This rearrangement joins TRBV12-5 to TRBJ1-2, with 7 bases lining up with TRBD1. The trim removed 8 bases at V and 4 bases at J, leaving 10 bases unmatched. The CDR3 runs to 14 residues. Germline V lookup: CDR1 LGHNT, CDR2 FRNRAP. The CDR3: CASRSTGYTYGYTF. The CDR3 DNA reads TGTGCTAGTCGCTCGACAGGGTACACCTATGGCTACACCTTC.

CDR3 sequence: CASSPPGLGYEQYF. The CDR3 coding sequence is TGTGCCAGCAGTCCACCGGGACTCGGGTACGAGCAGTACTTC. V is TRBV6-1 and J is TRBJ2-7; D is perhaps TRBD2 (6 bases). The germline gives CDR1 MNHNS, CDR2 SASEGT. Trimming left V 5 bases short and J 4 bases short, with 15 bases between. The CDR3 contains 14 residues.

This clonotype has a single count. The genes are TRBV7-2 and TRBJ2-7; possible D gene TRBD1, 5 bases. The CDR3 consists of 15 residues. Deletions cut 6 bases from V and 2 bases from J, with 17 bases between. From germline, CDR1 is SGHTA and CDR2 FQGNSA. The CDR3 is CASSSLRAGAYEQYF. The CDR3 DNA reads as TGTGCCAGCAGTTCCCTCAGGGCTGGAGCCTACGAGCAGTACTTC.

The CDR3 DNA follows: TGTGCCAGCAGCCAAACCCCCTGGGACAGGGCCCAGTACTTC. Protein: CASSQTPWDRAQYF. The chain carries TRBV7-8 and TRBJ2-5; 9 bases are shared with TRBD1. J was trimmed by 9 bases and V by 5 bases; bases with no gene match: 10. The length of the CDR3 is 14 residues. Germline CDR1 and CDR2: SGHVS and FQNEAQ. The full variable domain, in which reference TRBV7-8 and TRBJ2-5 provide the parts outside the CDR3, is GAGVSQSPRYKVAKRGQDVALRCDPISGHVSLFWYQQALGQGPEFLTYFQNEAQLDKSGLPSDRFFAERPEGSVSTLKIQRTQQEDSAVYLCASSQTPWDRAQYFGPGTRLLVL.

In its sample, this clonotype was seen a few times. A single base separates this from a much larger clone, so it may be a read error. CDR3 in amino acids: CATSEPPRKEEKLFF. CDR3 in DNA: TGTGCCACCAGTGAACCACCCCGGAAAGAGGAAAAACTGTTTTTT. This sequence joins TRBV15 and TRBJ1-4; no clear D. The CDR3 spans 15 residues. Germline loops: CDR1 LNHNV, CDR2 YYDKDF (reference sequence). Trimming cost V 6 bases and J 8 bases, with 19 bases left between them.

This clonotype was seen at least ten times. A read error may produce the germline difference seen at one junction end. This chain links TRBV10-3 with TRBJ1-1; D is ambiguous. The CDR3 contains 14 residues. The V gene's germline CDR1 is ENHRY and CDR2 SYGVKD. CDR3 DNA sequence: TGTGCCATCAAATCCGGCTCAGATGACACTAAAGCTTTCTTT. This codes for CAIKSGSDDTKAFF.

The sample holds many counts of this clonotype. J is TRBJ1-5 and V is TRBV19; tentative D call: TRBD1 (5 bases). Germline loops: CDR1 LNHDA, CDR2 SQIVND (reference sequence). The length of the CDR3 is 14 residues. V lost 6 bases to trimming and J lost 1 base, with 10 bases between them. The DNA for the CDR3 is TGTGCCAGTAGCGCCCGGGGGAGCAATCAGCCCCAGCATTTT. Its protein product is CASSARGSNQPQHF. Filled out from reference TRBV19 and TRBJ1-5, the complete variable domain reads DGGITQSPKYLFRKEGQNVTLSCEQNLNHDAMYWYRQDPGQGLRLIYYSQIVNDFQKGDIAEGYSVSREKKESFPLTVTSAQKNPTAFYLCASSARGSNQPQHFGDGTRLSIL.

This clonotype was recorded at least ten times. The CDR3 DNA reads as TGTGCCAGCAGCTTAAATCCTAGCGGGAGGGTGGAGACGGAGACCCAGTACTTC. The encoded protein is CASSLNPSGRVETETQYF. This sequence joins TRBV7-3 and TRBJ2-5; 12 nucleotides agree with TRBD2. In germline, CDR1 is SGHTA, CDR2 FQGTGA. The length of the CDR3 is 18 residues. Trimming at V came to 1 base and at J to 5 bases, leaving 11 bases not matched to a gene.

J is TRBJ1-5 and V is TRBV11-3; D call uncertain. This CDR3 is built from 16 residues. Trimming took off 5 bases at V and 3 bases at J, with 17 bases between the two ends. Per the germline V gene, CDR1 is SGHNT and CDR2 is YENEEA. CDR3 bases: TGTGCCAGCAGCCCCCGAGGCGGGGAGTCCAATCAGCCCCAGCATTTT. It yields the protein CASSPRGGESNQPQHF.

This rearrangement joins TRBV7-8 to TRBJ1-2, with D perhaps matching TRBD1 (6 bases). V shed 5 bases and J shed 8 bases, with 21 bases lying between them. The CDR3 has 15 residues. Germline lookup yields CDR1 SGHVS and CDR2 FQNEAQ. The CDR3 reads CASSQDGRGLEGYTF. As DNA, the CDR3 is TGTGCCAGCAGCCAAGATGGCAGGGGATTGGAAGGCTACACCTTC.

As for this clonotype: One junction end disagrees with the germline gene, perhaps due to a read error. The genes are TRBV7-9 and TRBJ2-5, with a possible D match to TRBD1 (6 bases). CDR1 and CDR2 from the germline V gene are SEHNR and FQNEAQ (reference sequence). This CDR3 contains 16 residues. This CDR3 reads CASSPPGHLYQETQDF. The CDR3 DNA reads as TGTGCCAGCAGCCCGCCGGGACACTTGTACCAAGAGACCCAGGACTTC. Drawing the rest from reference TRBV7-9 and TRBJ2-5, the complete variable domain is DTGVSQNPRHKITKRGQNVTFRCDPISEHNRLYWYRQTLGQGPEFLTYFQNEAQLEKSRLLSDRFSAERPKGSFSTLEIQRTEQGDSAMYLCASSPPGHLYQETQDFGPGTRLLVL.

The chain uses TRBV11-2 and TRBJ1-6; D is unresolved. Germline-derived CDR1 and CDR2 are SGHAT and FQNNGV. V lost 5 bases, J lost 9 bases, and 14 bases lay in between. CDR3 length: 14 residues. CDR3 residues: CASSQSRWGSPLHF. For the CDR3, the DNA is TGTGCCAGCAGCCAGTCTAGGTGGGGTTCACCCCTCCACTTT.

Details on this clonotype: No conserved phenylalanine or tryptophan ends this CDR3, so it is likely a read error. The V and J genes are TRBV6-2 or TRBV6-3 and TRBJ2-5, with D possibly being TRBD1 or TRBD2 (5 bases each). Trimming stripped 5 bases from V and 4 bases from J, with 17 bases between. The CDR3 is 15 residues long. Germline V CDR1 and CDR2: MNHEY, SVGEGT. CDR3 sequence: CASSTAGDVGETQYC. DNA for the CDR3: TGTGCCAGCAGTACCGCCGGGGACGTTGGAGAGACCCAGTACTGC.

This clonotype was counted ten times or more. The chain uses TRBV4-3 and TRBJ1-1, with a tentative D call TRBD1 (5 bases). Trimming stripped 1 base from V and 4 bases from J, with 7 bases between. Germline CDR1 and CDR2: LGHNA and YSLEER. The CDR3 is 13 amino acids. The DNA for the CDR3 is TGCGCCAGCAGCCAAGTGAGGGGCACTGAAGCTTTCTTT. This translates into CASSQVRGTEAFF.

This clonotype has more than one count but fewer than ten. The chain couples TRBV20-1 to TRBJ2-7; D might be TRBD1 or TRBD2, each matching 5 bases. V lost 5 bases and J 4 bases, leaving 15 bases between the germline ends. The CDR3 spans 13 residues. The germline V gene has CDR1 DFQATT and CDR2 SNEGSKA (reference sequence). CDR3 loop: CSAVPGTGYEQYF. The CDR3 DNA reads TGCAGTGCTGTTCCCGGGACGGGTTACGAGCAGTACTTC.

This clonotype was picked up a small number of times. The chain employs TRBV5-6 and TRBJ1-4, with 7 bases aligning to TRBD1. The germline gives CDR1 SGHDT, CDR2 YYEEEE. The CDR3 is 15 residues long. The V segment lost 0 bases and the J segment 7 bases; nucleotides outside the gene matches: 6. The CDR3 reads CASSLEDSGGEKLFF. The CDR3 DNA follows: TGTGCCAGCAGCTTGGAGGACTCAGGGGGTGAAAAACTGTTTTTT.

This chain joins TRBV5-5 and TRBJ1-3; no clear D. Per the germline V gene, CDR1 is SGHKS and CDR2 is YYEKEE (reference sequence). This CDR3 contains 15 residues. V shed 7 bases and J shed 0 bases, with 14 bases lying between them. CDR3 nucleotide sequence: TGTGCCAGCTCCCGGTATGGGGTCTCTGGAAACACCATATATTTT. This codes for CASSRYGVSGNTIYF.

The rearrangement joins TRBV3-1 to TRBJ2-5; 7 bases map to TRBD2. The CDR3 loop spans 17 amino acids. Germline loops: CDR1 LGHDT, CDR2 YNNKEL (reference sequence). Unmatched junction bases numbered 11, after V lost 1 base and J lost 3 bases. CDR3 bases: TGTGCCAGCAGCCAAGTCTTGGATAGCGGGCTAGAAGAGACCCAGTACTTC. Encoded protein: CASSQVLDSGLEETQYF.

This clonotype has only a few counts. The J gene is TRBJ1-2, the V gene TRBV20-1; 11 bases map to TRBD1. Germline V lookup: CDR1 DFQATT, CDR2 SNEGSKA (reference sequence). The CDR3 has 14 residues. After removal of 2 bases from V and 5 bases from J, the junction contained 4 bases not matched to a gene. CDR3 loop: CSARRDRGDYGYTF. As DNA, the CDR3 is TGCAGTGCTAGACGGGACAGGGGGGATTATGGCTACACCTTC.

This clonotype has just a few counts. The gene calls are TRBV7-2 and TRBJ2-7, with D unclear. CDR1 SGHTA and CDR2 FQGNSA come from the germline V gene. The V gene lost 8 bases and the J gene lost 3 bases, with 23 bases spanning the gap. The CDR3 length is 16 residues. The CDR3 loop reads CASSLYRDTLFYEQYF. DNA of the CDR3: TGTGCCAGCTCCCTTTATAGAGACACGCTGTTCTACGAGCAGTACTTC.

This clonotype was observed at least ten times. V usage is TRBV19 and J usage is TRBJ1-5, with D maybe TRBD1 (5 bases). The CDR3 covers 15 residues. With 3 bases removed from V and 0 bases from J, the gap between germline ends came to 9 bases. Germline assignment: CDR1 LNHDA and CDR2 SQIVND (reference sequence). DNA for the CDR3: TGTGCCAGTAGTATTTGGGGGAATAGCAATCAGCCCCAGCATTTT. It specifies CASSIWGNSNQPQHF. Together with reference TRBV19 and TRBJ1-5, the CDR3 gives the full variable domain: DGGITQSPKYLFRKEGQNVTLSCEQNLNHDAMYWYRQDPGQGLRLIYYSQIVNDFQKGDIAEGYSVSREKKESFPLTVTSAQKNPTAFYLCASSIWGNSNQPQHFGDGTRLSIL.

This CDR3 reads CASSEGQGFGTYEQYF. The CDR3 nucleotides are TGTGCCAGCAGTGAAGGGCAGGGGTTTGGGACCTACGAGCAGTACTTC. The chain has TRBV7-9 and TRBJ2-7, with D perhaps TRBD1 (6 bases). CDR3 length equals 16 residues. The germline V gene has CDR1 SEHNR and CDR2 FQNEAQ (reference sequence). Trimming took off 6 bases at V and 2 bases at J, with 20 bases between the two ends.